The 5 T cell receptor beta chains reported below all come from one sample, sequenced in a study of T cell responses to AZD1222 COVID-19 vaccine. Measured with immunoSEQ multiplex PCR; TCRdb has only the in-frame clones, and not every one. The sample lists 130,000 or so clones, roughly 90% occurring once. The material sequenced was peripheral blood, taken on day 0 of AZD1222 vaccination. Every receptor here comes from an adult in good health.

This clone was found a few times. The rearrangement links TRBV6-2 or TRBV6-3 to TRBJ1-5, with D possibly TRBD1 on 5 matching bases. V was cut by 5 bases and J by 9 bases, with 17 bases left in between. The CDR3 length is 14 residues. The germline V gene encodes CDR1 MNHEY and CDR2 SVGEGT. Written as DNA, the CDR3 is TGTGCCAGCAGTGACTGGACCAATGGGGGGCCCCAGCATTTT. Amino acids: CASSDWTNGGPQHF.

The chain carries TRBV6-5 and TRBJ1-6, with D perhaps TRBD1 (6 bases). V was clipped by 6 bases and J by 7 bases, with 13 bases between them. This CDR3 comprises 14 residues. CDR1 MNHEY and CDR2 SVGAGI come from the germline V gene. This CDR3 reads CASRVGHRNSPLHF. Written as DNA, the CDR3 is TGTGCCAGCAGGGTGGGACACCGCAATTCACCCCTCCACTTT.

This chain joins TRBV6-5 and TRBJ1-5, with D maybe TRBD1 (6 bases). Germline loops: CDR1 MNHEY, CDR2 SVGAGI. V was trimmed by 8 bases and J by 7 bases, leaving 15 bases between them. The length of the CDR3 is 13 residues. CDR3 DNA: TGTGCCAGCGAGGCGGGAAGGGGGCAGCCCCAGCATTTT. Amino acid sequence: CASEAGRGQPQHF.

In DNA, the CDR3 is TGTGCCAGCAGCTTGGTAGTGGGGGAAGGTATGAACACTGAAGCTTTCTTT. Its protein is CASSLVVGEGMNTEAFF. This chain uses TRBV5-4 with TRBJ1-1; TRBD1 is a possible D gene (5 bases). Deletions cut 0 bases from V and 0 bases from J, with 15 bases between. The germline CDR1 and CDR2 sequences are SGHNT and YYREEE (reference sequence). CDR3 size: 17 residues.

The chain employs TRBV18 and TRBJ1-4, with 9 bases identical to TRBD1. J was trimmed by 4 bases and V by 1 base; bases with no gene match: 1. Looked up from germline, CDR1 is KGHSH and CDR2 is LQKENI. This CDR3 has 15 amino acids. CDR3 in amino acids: CASSPLTGGNEKLFF. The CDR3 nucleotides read TGTGCCAGCTCACCACTGACAGGGGGTAATGAAAAACTGTTTTTT.